This T cell receptor beta chain stems from a study of PD-1 blockade in mismatch repair-deficient tumors. The overall study: Patients had approximately 13 mismatch repair-deficient cancer types and were previously treated and progressing.

PCR or immunohistochemistry showed mismatch repair deficiency in every enrolled patient. TCRs were sequenced from a few patients responding to pembrolizumab. Note on this clone: Its antigen is unknown.

Germline V gene data show CDR1 as MNHEY and CDR2 as SMNVEV (reference sequence). V dropped 6 bases and J dropped 0 bases, with 17 bases sitting between them. The CDR3 has 16 amino acids. TCRdb's copy holds only in-frame clones and misses some; the assay was immunoSEQ multiplex PCR. The sample carries more than 90,000 clones, around 80% recorded once. Study outcomes and limitations: Rapid post-treatment expansion, then contraction, generally preceding radiologic response, marked tumor-resident clones.

The J gene is TRBJ2-5, the V gene TRBV27; tentative D call: TRBD2 (6 bases). This specimen consisted of peripheral blood, obtained 60 weeks after starting pembrolizumab. The sequence came from an adult with mismatch repair-deficient cancer. CDR3 residues: CASRTGLRGNQETQYF. In DNA form, the CDR3 reads TGTGCCAGCAGGACCGGGTTGCGGGGTAACCAAGAGACCCAGTACTTC.